A selection of T cell receptor beta chains follows, all from one sample in a study of OX40 agonist ivuxolimab in advanced cancers. Profiled with immunoSEQ multiplex PCR; TCRdb holds only in-frame clones, not every one. The repertoire holds approximately 94,000 clones, with 91% as singletons. This specimen was CD4+ or CD8+ T cells sorted from blood, taken in a trial of the OX40 agonist ivuxolimab. The receptor source for this set is an adult with an advanced solid tumor such as melanoma, head and neck, liver or kidney cancer. The CDR3 runs from the conserved cysteine through the conserved F or W. A D gene is named only where the DNA matches it firmly. A clone size is listed for some rows: how often the clone was seen (once, few, many), or a class if it is expanded.

TRBV19	-	TRBD1	TRBJ1-2	CASHRGQGTYGYTF	TGTGCCAGTCACCGGGGACAGGGGACCTATGGCTACACCTTC
TRBV30	-	-	TRBJ2-7	CAWGTWGGEQYF	TGTGCCTGGGGGACCTGGGGCGGCGAGCAGTACTTC
TRBV6-6	-	TRBD2	TRBJ2-1	CASSVSGSGYNEQFF	TGTGCCAGCAGCGTTAGCGGGAGTGGGTACAATGAGCAGTTCTTC
TRBV6-6	-	-	TRBJ1-2	CASRRVQGGGYGYTF	TGTGCCAGCAGAAGGGTTCAGGGAGGTGGCTATGGCTACACCTTC
TRBV30	-	TRBD1	TRBJ1-2	CVSGQEAYGYTF	TGTGTGTCCGGACAGGAGGCCTATGGCTACACCTTC
TRBV5-1	few	TRBD2	TRBJ2-1	CASSLTSGVYNEQFF	TGCGCCAGCAGCTTGACTAGCGGGGTATACAATGAGCAGTTCTTC
TRBV10-3	-	-	TRBJ2-3	CAISERGQDTDTQYF	TGTGCCATCAGTGAACGGGGGCAGGATACAGATACGCAGTATTTT
TRBV10-3	-	-	TRBJ1-1	CAISEVTANTEAFF	TGTGCCATCAGTGAAGTGACAGCGAACACTGAAGCTTTCTTT
TRBV7-2	-	TRBD2	TRBJ2-7	CASSLMRLAGGYEQYF	TGTGCCAGCAGCTTAATGAGACTAGCGGGAGGTTACGAGCAGTACTTC
TRBV6-5	-	TRBD1	TRBJ2-5	CASRPDRVQETQYF	TGTGCCAGCAGACCAGACAGGGTCCAAGAGACCCAGTACTTC
TRBV25-1	-	TRBD1	TRBJ2-5	CASSETNRGQETQYF	TGTGCCAGCAGTGAAACCAACAGGGGACAAGAGACCCAGTACTTC
TRBV9	-	TRBD2	TRBJ2-3	CASSVRTSGSVTQYF	TGTGCCAGCAGCGTAAGGACTAGCGGGAGTGTCACGCAGTATTTT
TRBV5-1	-	TRBD2	TRBJ2-2	CASSKTSGRTGELFF	TGCGCCAGCAGCAAGACTAGCGGGAGAACCGGGGAGCTGTTTTTT
TRBV6-5	-	TRBD1	TRBJ1-1	CASSLGQATEAFF	TGTGCCAGCAGTTTGGGACAGGCCACTGAAGCTTTCTTT
TRBV4-1	-	-	TRBJ1-1	CASSLGQPLLRNTEAFF	TGCGCCAGCAGCCTAGGACAGCCACTCCTCCGAAATACTGAAGCTTTCTTT
TRBV28	-	-	TRBJ1-2	CASSRLARTRDTF	TGTGCCAGCAGCCGACTCGCCAGGACTCGGGACACCTTC
TRBV20-1	-	-	TRBJ2-7	CSARNYEQYF	TGCAGTGCTAGAAACTACGAGCAGTACTTC
TRBV7-2	-	-	TRBJ2-3	CASSSNPGYGTDTQYF	TGTGCCAGCAGCTCCAACCCGGGGTATGGCACAGATACGCAGTATTTT
TRBV20-1	-	TRBD1	TRBJ1-1	CSARTGEAFF	TGCAGTGCTAGGACAGGGGAAGCTTTCTTT
TRBV28	-	TRBD2	TRBJ2-3	CASTLSGINTDTQYF	TGTGCCAGCACTCTTAGCGGGATCAACACAGATACGCAGTATTTT
TRBV5-1	-	TRBD1	TRBJ2-3	CASNPGTGWSDTQYF	TGCGCCAGCAACCCTGGGACAGGTTGGTCAGATACGCAGTATTTT
TRBV6-1	-	TRBD2	TRBJ2-3	CASSALRVAGGTDTQYF	TGTGCCAGCAGTGCGCTCCGGGTAGCGGGAGGTACAGATACGCAGTATTTT
TRBV12-5	-	-	TRBJ2-7	CASGLVLDRYPSYEQYF	TGTGCTAGTGGTTTGGTATTGGACAGATACCCCTCCTACGAGCAGTACTTC
TRBV9	-	-	TRBJ2-1	CASSLAYGVGNEQFF	TGTGCCAGCAGCCTAGCGTACGGGGTTGGCAATGAGCAGTTCTTC
TRBV7-9	-	TRBD1	TRBJ1-3	CASSLGTGENTIYF	TGTGCCAGCAGCCTCGGGACAGGGGAAAACACCATATATTTT
TRBV7-3	-	-	TRBJ2-3	CASSFSGVGGTQYF	TGTGCCAGCAGCTTTTCCGGGGTGGGCGGTACGCAGTATTTT
TRBV2	-	-	TRBJ2-7	CASSADVAYEQYF	TGTGCCAGCAGTGCGGACGTCGCCTACGAGCAGTACTTC
TRBV5-6	-	-	TRBJ1-1	CASSLGRETEAFF	TGTGCCAGCAGCTTGGGGAGGGAAACTGAAGCTTTCTTT
TRBV5-5	-	TRBD1	TRBJ1-4	CASSLWDRGNEKLFF	TGTGCCAGCAGCTTATGGGACAGGGGAAATGAAAAACTGTTTTTT
TRBV13	-	TRBD1	TRBJ1-4	CASSSTGWGATNEKLFF	TGTGCCAGCAGCTCGACAGGGTGGGGGGCAACTAATGAAAAACTGTTTTTT
TRBV15	once	TRBD2	TRBJ2-3	CATSAGLAVAPLSTDTQYF	TGTGCCACCAGCGCGGGACTAGCGGTCGCTCCATTGTCCACAGATACGCAGTATTTT
TRBV6-5	-	-	TRBJ1-4	CASRRATNEKLFF	TGTGCCAGCCGTCGAGCAACTAATGAAAAACTGTTTTTT
TRBV27	-	-	TRBJ2-7	CASSYRRWAEAITYEQYF	TGTGCCAGCAGTTACCGCCGGTGGGCCGAAGCTATAACCTACGAGCAGTACTTC
TRBV14	-	TRBD2	TRBJ2-5	CASSEGTSGRGAAETQYF	TGTGCCAGCAGCGAGGGGACTAGCGGGAGAGGGGCCGCAGAGACCCAGTACTTC
TRBV7-9	-	-	TRBJ1-2	CASSLDRLNGYTF	TGTGCCAGCAGCTTAGACAGGCTCAATGGCTACACCTTC
TRBV4-3	-	-	TRBJ2-7	CASSQVPLPTYEQYF	TGCGCCAGCAGCCAAGTGCCCTTGCCGACCTACGAGCAGTACTTC
TRBV28	-	-	TRBJ2-3	CAIKKDGAGYTQYF	TGTGCGATCAAAAAGGACGGGGCCGGCTATACGCAGTATTTT
TRBV7-9	-	-	TRBJ1-1	CASSPLLTGLAEAFF	TGTGCCAGCAGCCCTCTTCTCACAGGGTTGGCTGAAGCTTTCTTT
TRBV18	-	-	TRBJ1-1	CASSPTQGGYTEAFF	TGTGCCAGCTCACCTACCCAAGGGGGATACACTGAAGCTTTCTTT
TRBV7-2	-	TRBD2	TRBJ2-7	CASSSPTSGPLEQYF	TGTGCCAGCAGCTCCCCAACTAGCGGGCCCTTGGAGCAGTACTTC
TRBV5-1	once	TRBD1	TRBJ1-2	CASSTGDRGLDGYTF	TGCGCCAGCAGCACCGGGGACAGGGGGCTCGATGGCTACACCTTC
TRBV11-3	once	-	TRBJ2-7	CASSSLVHYEQYF	TGTGCCAGCAGCTCCCTAGTGCACTACGAGCAGTACTTC
TRBV10-2	-	TRBD1	TRBJ1-2	CASSWGQEDFGYTF	TGCGCCAGCAGTTGGGGACAGGAGGATTTTGGCTACACCTTC
TRBV11-2	-	TRBD1	TRBJ1-1	CASSLRGINTEAFF	TGTGCCAGCAGCCTCAGGGGGATCAACACTGAAGCTTTCTTT
TRBV25-1	-	TRBD1	TRBJ2-1	CASSELAGTGMNNEQFF	TGTGCCAGCAGTGAATTGGCCGGGACAGGGATGAACAATGAGCAGTTCTTC
TRBV6-5	few	-	TRBJ2-2	CASSYRDTGELFF	TGTGCCAGCAGTTACAGGGACACCGGGGAGCTGTTTTTT